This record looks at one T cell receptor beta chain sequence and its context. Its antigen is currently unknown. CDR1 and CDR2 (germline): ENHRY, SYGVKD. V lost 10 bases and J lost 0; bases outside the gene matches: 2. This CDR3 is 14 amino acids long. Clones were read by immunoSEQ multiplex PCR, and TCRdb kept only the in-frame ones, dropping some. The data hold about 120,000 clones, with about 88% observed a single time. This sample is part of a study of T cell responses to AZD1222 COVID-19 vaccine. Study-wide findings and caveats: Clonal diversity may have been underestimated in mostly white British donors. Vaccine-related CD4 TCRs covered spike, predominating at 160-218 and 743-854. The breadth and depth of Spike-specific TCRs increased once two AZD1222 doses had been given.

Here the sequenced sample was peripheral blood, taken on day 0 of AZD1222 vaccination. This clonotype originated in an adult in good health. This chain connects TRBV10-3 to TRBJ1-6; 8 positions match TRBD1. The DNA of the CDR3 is TGTGCCACACAGGGGGTCTCCTATAATTCACCCCTCCACTTT. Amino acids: CATQGVSYNSPLHF.